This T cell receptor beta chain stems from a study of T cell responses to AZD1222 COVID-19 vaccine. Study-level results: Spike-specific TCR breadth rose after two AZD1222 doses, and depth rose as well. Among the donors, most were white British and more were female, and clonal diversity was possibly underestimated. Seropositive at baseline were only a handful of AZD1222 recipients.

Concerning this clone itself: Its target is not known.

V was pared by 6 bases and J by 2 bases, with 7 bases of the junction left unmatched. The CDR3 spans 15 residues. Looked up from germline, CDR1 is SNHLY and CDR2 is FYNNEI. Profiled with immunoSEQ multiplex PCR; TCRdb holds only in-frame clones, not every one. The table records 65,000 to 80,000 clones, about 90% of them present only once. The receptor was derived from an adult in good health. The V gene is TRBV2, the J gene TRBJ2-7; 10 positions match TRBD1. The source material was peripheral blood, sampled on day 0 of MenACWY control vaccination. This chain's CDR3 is CASRRDRGPTYEQYF. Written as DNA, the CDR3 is TGTGCCAGCAGAAGGGACAGGGGCCCTACCTACGAGCAGTACTTC.